This T cell receptor beta chain was captured in a study of CD8 T cells in cerebrospinal fluid in Alzheimer's disease. Study summary: Plate-based nested PCR sequencing and droplet-based sequencing measured CSF T cell clonal expansion.

From germline, CDR1 is MNHNY and CDR2 SVGAGI (reference sequence). This CDR3 has 12 amino acids. General study results and limits: Versus healthy subjects, Alzheimer's patients more often had clones of at least 3%. Compared with controls, mild cognitive impairment or Alzheimer's disease patients showed higher maximum CSF clone percentages.

TCRdb re-called the 10x single-cell sequencing reads, yielding one record per CDR3 amino acid sequence without DNA. The specimen's table records roughly 1,400 distinct CDR3 sequences. This clonotype is identified as medium-sized from frequency. Antigen: not known. This TCR came from a human donor with mild cognitive impairment. The sequencing sample was made of cerebrospinal fluid. This chain uses TRBV6-6 with TRBJ1-1. The CDR3: CASSRDPTEAFF.